This T cell receptor beta chain was identified in a study of blood T cell repertoires in COVID-19. Looking at the study overall: Italy, Spain and the United States were the sources of the convalescent and acute COVID-19 samples.

Per the study methods: The assay estimated nucleated cells by amplifying reference gene primers. Only in-frame clones appear in the TCRdb table, and some are missing; sequencing was by immunoSEQ multiplex PCR. V and J calls and clone size come straight from that table; D and trimming were deduced from the DNA. The sample shows 140,000 to 150,000 clones, approximately 80% of them seen only once. This clone was recorded only once. The CDR3 totals 15 residues. The V gene's germline CDR1 is LGHNA and CDR2 YNFKEQ. V lost 4 bases and J 7 bases, leaving 17 bases between the germline ends. This clonotype was obtained from a woman between 55 and 75 years old with acute or convalescent COVID-19. The chain joins TRBV4-2 to TRBJ2-1; maybe TRBD2 (5 bases). The sample was peripheral blood. The CDR3 reads CASSRESLGRNEQFF. The CDR3 DNA is TGTGCCAGCAGCCGAGAGTCGCTGGGGAGAAATGAGCAGTTCTTC.